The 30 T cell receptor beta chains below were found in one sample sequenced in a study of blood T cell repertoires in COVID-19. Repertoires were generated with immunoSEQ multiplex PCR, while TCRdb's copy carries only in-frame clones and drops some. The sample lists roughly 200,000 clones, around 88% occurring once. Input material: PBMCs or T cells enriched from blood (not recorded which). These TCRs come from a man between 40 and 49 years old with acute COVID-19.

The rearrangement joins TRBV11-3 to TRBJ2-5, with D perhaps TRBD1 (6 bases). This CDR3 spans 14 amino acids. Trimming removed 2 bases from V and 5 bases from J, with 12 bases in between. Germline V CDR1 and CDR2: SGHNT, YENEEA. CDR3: CASSLHRVGETQYF. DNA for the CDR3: TGTGCCAGCAGCTTACACAGGGTTGGGGAGACCCAGTACTTC. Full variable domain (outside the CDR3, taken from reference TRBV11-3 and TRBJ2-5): EAGVVQSPRYKIIEKKQPVAFWCNPISGHNTLYWYLQNLGQGPELLIRYENEEAVDDSQLPKDRFSAERLKGVDSTLKIQPAELGDSAVYLCASSLHRVGETQYFGPGTRLLVL.

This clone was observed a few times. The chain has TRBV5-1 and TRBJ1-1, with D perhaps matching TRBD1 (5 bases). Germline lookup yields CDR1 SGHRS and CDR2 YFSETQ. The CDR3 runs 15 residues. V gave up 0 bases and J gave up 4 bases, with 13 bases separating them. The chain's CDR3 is CASSLARGQATEAFF. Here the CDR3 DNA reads TGCGCCAGCAGCTTGGCCCGTGGACAAGCCACTGAAGCTTTCTTT.

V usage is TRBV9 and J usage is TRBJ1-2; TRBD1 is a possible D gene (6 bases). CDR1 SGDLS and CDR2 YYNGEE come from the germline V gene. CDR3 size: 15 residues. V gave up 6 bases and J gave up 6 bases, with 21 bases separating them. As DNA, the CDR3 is TGTGCCAGCAACGAAGGGGGGGGAAGGTTGGATGGCTACACCTTC. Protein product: CASNEGGGRLDGYTF.

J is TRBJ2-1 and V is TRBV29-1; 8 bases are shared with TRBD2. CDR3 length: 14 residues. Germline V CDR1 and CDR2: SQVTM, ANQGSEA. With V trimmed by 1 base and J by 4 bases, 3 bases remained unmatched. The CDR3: CSVEGSGGYNEQFF. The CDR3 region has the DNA TGCAGCGTTGAAGGAAGCGGGGGTTACAATGAGCAGTTCTTC.

The CDR3 here is CASSAIEGAGNTIYF. Here the CDR3 DNA reads TGTGCCAGCAGCGCCATCGAGGGGGCTGGAAACACCATATATTTT. The J gene is TRBJ1-3, the V gene TRBV9; perhaps TRBD1 as D (6 bases). This CDR3 is built from 15 residues. The germline V gene encodes CDR1 SGDLS and CDR2 YYNGEE. V lost 3 bases, J lost 2 bases, and 12 bases lay in between.

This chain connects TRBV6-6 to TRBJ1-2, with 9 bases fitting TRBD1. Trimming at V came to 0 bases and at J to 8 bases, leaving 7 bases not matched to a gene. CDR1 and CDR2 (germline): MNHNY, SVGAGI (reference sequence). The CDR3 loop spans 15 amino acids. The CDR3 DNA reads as TGTGCCAGCAGTTACTCCGGGACAGGGCCTTTGGGCTACACCTTC. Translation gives CASSYSGTGPLGYTF.

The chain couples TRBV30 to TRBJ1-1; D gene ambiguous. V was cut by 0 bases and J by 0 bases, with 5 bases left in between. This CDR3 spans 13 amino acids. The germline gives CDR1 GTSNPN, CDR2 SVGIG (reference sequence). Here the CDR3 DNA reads TGTGCCTGGAGTGTAGCCCTGAACACTGAAGCTTTCTTT. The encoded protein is CAWSVALNTEAFF.

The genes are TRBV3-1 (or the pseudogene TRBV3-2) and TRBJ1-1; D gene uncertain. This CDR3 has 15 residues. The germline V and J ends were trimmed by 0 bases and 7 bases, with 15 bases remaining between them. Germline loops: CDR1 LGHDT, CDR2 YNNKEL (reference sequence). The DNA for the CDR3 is TGTGCCAGCAGCCAAGAATCGATTAAGGGAGATGAAGCTTTCTTT. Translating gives CASSQESIKGDEAFF.

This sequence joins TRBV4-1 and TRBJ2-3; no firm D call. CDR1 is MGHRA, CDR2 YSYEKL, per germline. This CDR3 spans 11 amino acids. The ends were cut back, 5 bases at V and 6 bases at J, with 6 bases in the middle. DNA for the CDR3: TGCGCCAGCAGCGGCGGCGATACGCAGTATTTT. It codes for CASSGGDTQYF.

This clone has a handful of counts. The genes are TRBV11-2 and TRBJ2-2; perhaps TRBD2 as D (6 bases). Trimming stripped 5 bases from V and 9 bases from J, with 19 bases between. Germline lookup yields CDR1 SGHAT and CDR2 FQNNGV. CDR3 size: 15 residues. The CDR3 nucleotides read TGTGCCAGCAGCCTGGGGAGGTCCGGGGCCCGGGAGCTGTTTTTT. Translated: CASSLGRSGARELFF.

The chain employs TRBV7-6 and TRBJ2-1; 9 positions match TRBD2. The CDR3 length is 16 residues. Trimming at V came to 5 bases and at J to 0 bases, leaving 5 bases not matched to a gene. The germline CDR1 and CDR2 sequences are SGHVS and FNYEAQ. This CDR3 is CASSPSGASSYNEQFF. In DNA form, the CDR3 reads TGTGCCAGCAGCCCTAGCGGGGCTAGCTCCTACAATGAGCAGTTCTTC.

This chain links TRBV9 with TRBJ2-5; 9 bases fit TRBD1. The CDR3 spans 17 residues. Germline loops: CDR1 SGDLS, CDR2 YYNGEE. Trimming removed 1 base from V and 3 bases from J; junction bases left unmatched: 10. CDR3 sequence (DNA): TGTGCCAGCAGCGTAAGTGCGGGACAGGGTGTAGAAGAGACCCAGTACTTC. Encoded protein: CASSVSAGQGVEETQYF.

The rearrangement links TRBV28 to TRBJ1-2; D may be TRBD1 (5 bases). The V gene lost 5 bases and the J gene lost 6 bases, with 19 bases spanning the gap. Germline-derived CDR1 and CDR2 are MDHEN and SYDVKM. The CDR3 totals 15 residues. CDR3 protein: CASSPAPGVRDGYTF. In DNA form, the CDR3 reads TGTGCCAGCAGTCCCGCTCCGGGGGTGAGAGATGGCTACACCTTC.

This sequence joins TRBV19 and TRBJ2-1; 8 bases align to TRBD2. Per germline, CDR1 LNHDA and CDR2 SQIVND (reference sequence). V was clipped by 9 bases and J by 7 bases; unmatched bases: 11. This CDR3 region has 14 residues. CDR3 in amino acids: CASGSGGRINEQFF. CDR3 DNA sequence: TGTGCCAGCGGGTCGGGCGGGAGGATAAATGAGCAGTTCTTC.

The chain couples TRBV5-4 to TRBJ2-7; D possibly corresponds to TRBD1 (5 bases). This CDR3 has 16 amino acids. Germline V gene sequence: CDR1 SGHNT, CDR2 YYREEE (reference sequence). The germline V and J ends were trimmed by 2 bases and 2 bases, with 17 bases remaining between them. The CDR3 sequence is CASSFSPTRQTYEQYF. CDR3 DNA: TGTGCCAGCAGCTTTTCCCCCACCCGACAGACCTACGAGCAGTACTTC.

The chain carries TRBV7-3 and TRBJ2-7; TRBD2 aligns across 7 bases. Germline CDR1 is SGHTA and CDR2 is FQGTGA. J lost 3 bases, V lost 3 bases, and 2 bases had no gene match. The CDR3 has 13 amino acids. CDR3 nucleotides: TGTGCCAGCAGCTTCTCTAGCGGCTACGAGCAGTACTTC. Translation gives CASSFSSGYEQYF.

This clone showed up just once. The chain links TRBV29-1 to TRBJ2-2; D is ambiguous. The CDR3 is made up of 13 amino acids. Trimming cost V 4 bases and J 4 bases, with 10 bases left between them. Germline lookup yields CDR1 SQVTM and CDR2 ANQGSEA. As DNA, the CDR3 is TGCAGCGTTGTTGGGCACAGCACCGGGGAGCTGTTTTTT. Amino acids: CSVVGHSTGELFF.

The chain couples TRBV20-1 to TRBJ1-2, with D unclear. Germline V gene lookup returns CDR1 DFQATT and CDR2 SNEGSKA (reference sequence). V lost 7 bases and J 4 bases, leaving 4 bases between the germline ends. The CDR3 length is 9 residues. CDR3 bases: TGCAGTGACACCTATGGCTACACCTTC. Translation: CSDTYGYTF.

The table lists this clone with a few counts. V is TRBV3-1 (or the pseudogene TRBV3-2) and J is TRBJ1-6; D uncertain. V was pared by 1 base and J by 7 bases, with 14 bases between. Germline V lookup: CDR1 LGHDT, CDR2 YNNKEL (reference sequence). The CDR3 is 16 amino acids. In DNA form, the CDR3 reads TGTGCCAGCAGCCAAGTCCGAGGAATACGGAATTCACCCCTCCACTTT. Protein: CASSQVRGIRNSPLHF.

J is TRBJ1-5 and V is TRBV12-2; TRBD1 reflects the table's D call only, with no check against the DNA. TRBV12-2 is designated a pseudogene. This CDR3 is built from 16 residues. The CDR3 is CASRSEGQENCQPQHF. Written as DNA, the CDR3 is TGTGCAAGTCGCTCAGAGGGACAGGAGAACTGTCAGCCCCAGCATTTT.

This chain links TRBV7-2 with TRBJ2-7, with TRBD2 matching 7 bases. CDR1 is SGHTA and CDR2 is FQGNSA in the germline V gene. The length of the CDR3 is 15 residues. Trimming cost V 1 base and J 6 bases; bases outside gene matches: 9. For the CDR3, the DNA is TGTGCCAGCAGCTTAGAAGACGGGAGGATAGGCGAGCAGTACTTC. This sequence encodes CASSLEDGRIGEQYF.

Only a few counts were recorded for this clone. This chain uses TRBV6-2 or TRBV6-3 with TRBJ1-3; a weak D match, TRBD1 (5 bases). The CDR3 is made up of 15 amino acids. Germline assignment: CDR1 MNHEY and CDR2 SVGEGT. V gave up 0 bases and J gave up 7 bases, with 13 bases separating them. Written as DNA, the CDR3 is TGTGCCAGCAGTTACTCCGACGCAGGGCGGAACACCATATATTTT. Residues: CASSYSDAGRNTIYF.

The CDR3 sequence: CASSPLAGVGEQYF. DNA for the CDR3: TGTGCCAGCAGCCCACTAGCGGGAGTTGGCGAGCAGTACTTC. The V and J genes are TRBV11-2 and TRBJ2-7; 11 bases map to TRBD2. Germline assignment: CDR1 SGHAT and CDR2 FQNNGV. V lost 5 bases, J lost 6 bases, and 6 bases stayed unmatched. This CDR3 has 14 residues.

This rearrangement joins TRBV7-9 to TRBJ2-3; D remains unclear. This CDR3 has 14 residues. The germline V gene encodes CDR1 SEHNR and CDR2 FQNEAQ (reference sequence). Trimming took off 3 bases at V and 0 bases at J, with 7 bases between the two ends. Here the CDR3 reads CASSFSVSTDTQYF. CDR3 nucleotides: TGTGCCAGCAGCTTCTCAGTGAGCACAGATACGCAGTATTTT.

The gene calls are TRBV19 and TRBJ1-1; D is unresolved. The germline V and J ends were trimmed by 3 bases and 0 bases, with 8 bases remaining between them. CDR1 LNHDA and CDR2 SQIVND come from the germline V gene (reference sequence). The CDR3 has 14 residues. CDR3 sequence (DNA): TGTGCCAGTAGTATCCCCGGGGTGAACACTGAAGCTTTCTTT. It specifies CASSIPGVNTEAFF.

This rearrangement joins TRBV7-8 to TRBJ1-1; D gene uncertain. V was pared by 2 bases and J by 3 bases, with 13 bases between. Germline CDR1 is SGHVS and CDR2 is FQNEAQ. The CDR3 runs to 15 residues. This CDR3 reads CASSLKRYWDTEAFF. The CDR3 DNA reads TGTGCCAGCAGCTTAAAGCGTTATTGGGACACTGAAGCTTTCTTT. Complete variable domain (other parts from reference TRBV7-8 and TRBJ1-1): GAGVSQSPRYKVAKRGQDVALRCDPISGHVSLFWYQQALGQGPEFLTYFQNEAQLDKSGLPSDRFFAERPEGSVSTLKIQRTQQEDSAVYLCASSLKRYWDTEAFFGQGTRLTVV.

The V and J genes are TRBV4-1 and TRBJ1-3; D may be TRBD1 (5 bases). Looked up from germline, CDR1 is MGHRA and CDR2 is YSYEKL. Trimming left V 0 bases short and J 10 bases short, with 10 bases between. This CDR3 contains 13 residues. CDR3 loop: CASSQDQGRTIYF. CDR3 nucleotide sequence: TGCGCCAGCAGCCAAGACCAGGGTCGGACCATATATTTT.

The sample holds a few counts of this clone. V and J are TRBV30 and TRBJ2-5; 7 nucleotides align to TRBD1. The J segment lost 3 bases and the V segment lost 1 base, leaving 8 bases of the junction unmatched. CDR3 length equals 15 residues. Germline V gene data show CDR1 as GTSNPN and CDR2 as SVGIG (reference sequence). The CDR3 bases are TGTGCCTGGAGTGCACTGGGACAGACGAAAGAGACCCAGTACTTC. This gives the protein CAWSALGQTKETQYF.

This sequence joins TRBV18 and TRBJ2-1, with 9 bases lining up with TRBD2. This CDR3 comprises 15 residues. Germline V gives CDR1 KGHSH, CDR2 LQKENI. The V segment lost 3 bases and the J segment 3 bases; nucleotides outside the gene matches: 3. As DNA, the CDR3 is TGTGCCAGCTCACCGGTTAGCGGGAGCTACAATGAGCAGTTCTTC. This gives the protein CASSPVSGSYNEQFF.

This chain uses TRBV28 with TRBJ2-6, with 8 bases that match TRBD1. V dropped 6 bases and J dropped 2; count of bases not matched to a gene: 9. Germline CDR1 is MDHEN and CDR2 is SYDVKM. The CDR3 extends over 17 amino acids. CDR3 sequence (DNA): TGTGCCAGCAGGTATCAGGGGGCGCAACCTGGGGCCAACGTCCTGACTTTC. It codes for CASRYQGAQPGANVLTF.